This TCR beta chain came from a study of blood T cell repertoires in COVID-19. Across the whole study: Sources were T cells, B-cell-depleted T cells, or PBMCs; the material itself was cDNA or gDNA.

Original methodology: How many nucleated cells were present was estimated from reference gene primer amplification. Method: immunoSEQ multiplex PCR; TCRdb's copy keeps in-frame clones and lacks some. V and J calls and clone size come straight from that table; D and trimming were deduced from the DNA. This table holds some 150,000 clones, less than 90% found once. There are 15 residues in the CDR3. V dropped 3 bases and J dropped 4 bases, with 13 bases sitting between them. From germline, CDR1 is LNHDA and CDR2 SQIVND (reference sequence). Sequencing input: PBMCs or T cells enriched from blood (not recorded which). This chain joins TRBV19 and TRBJ1-3; D is unresolved. The TCR comes from a woman aged 45-60 years who had recovered from COVID-19. The CDR3 DNA sequence: TGTGCCAGTAGTATCCGAGGTGCTCCGGGAAACACCATATATTTT. Protein: CASSIRGAPGNTIYF.